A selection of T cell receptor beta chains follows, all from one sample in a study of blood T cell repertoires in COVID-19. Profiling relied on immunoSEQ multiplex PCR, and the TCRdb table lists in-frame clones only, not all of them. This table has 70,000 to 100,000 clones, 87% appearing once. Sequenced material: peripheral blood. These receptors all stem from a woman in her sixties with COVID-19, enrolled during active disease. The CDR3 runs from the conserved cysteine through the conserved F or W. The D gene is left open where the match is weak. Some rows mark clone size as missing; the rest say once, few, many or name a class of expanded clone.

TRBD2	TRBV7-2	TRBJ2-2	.	CASNPRGVPAGELFF	TGTGCCAGCAACCCACGGGGGGTACCGGCCGGGGAGCTGTTTTTT
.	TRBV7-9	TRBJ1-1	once	CASSALGELSEAFF	TGTGCCAGCAGCGCCTTGGGAGAACTAAGTGAAGCTTTCTTT
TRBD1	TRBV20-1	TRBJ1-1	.	CSALWTGRAFF	TGCAGTGCACTATGGACAGGGCGGGCTTTCTTT
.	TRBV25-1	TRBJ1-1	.	CASRTELNTEAFF	TGTGCCAGCAGGACAGAGCTGAACACTGAAGCTTTCTTT
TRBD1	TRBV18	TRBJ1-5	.	CASSQQGGNQPQHF	TGTGCCAGCTCACAACAGGGGGGTAATCAGCCCCAGCATTTT
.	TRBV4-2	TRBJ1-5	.	CASSHTPGDNQPQHF	TGTGCCAGCAGCCATACCCCAGGGGACAATCAGCCCCAGCATTTT
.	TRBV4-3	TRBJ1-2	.	CASSQEGRPYYGYTF	TGCGCCAGCAGCCAAGAGGGCAGACCTTACTATGGCTACACCTTC
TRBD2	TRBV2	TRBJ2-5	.	CASSNERGGQETQYF	TGTGCCAGCAGTAACGAGCGGGGGGGCCAAGAGACCCAGTACTTC
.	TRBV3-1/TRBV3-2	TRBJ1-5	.	CATSMGAYSNQPQHF	TGTGCCACCTCCATGGGGGCTTATAGCAATCAGCCCCAGCATTTT
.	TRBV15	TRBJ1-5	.	CATSTDRQSNQPQHF	TGTGCCACCAGCACCGACAGGCAAAGCAATCAGCCCCAGCATTTT
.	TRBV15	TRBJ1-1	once	CATSREIGSEAFF	TGTGCCACCAGCAGAGAGATAGGGAGCGAAGCTTTCTTT
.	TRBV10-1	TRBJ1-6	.	CARSEGQGSSPLHF	TGCGCCAGGAGCGAAGGGCAGGGGAGTTCACCCCTCCACTTT
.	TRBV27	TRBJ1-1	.	CASSRVYGDTEAFF	TGTGCCAGCAGCCGGGTGTACGGGGACACTGAAGCTTTCTTT
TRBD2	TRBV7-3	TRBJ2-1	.	CASSDGTSGVDEQFF	TGTGCCAGCAGCGACGGGACTAGCGGGGTCGATGAGCAGTTCTTC
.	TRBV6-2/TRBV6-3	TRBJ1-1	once	CASSYSRWEADTEAFF	TGTGCCAGCAGTTACTCGAGGTGGGAGGCGGACACTGAAGCTTTCTTT
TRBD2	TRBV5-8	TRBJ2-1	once	CASSLVGSGGASHEQFF	TGTGCCAGCAGCTTGGTGGGCAGCGGGGGGGCCTCCCATGAGCAGTTCTTC
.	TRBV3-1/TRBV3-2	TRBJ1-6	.	CASSQRGANSPLHF	TGTGCCAGCAGCCAACGGGGGGCGAATTCACCCCTCCACTTT
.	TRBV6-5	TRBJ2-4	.	CATTGSGMSNIQYF	TGTGCCACCACAGGGTCGGGGATGTCAAACATTCAGTACTTC
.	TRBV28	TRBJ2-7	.	CALRALGPYEQYF	TGTGCCCTACGGGCTCTGGGGCCCTACGAGCAGTACTTC
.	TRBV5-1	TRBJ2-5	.	CASSLVGGLEETQYF	TGCGCCAGCAGCTTGGTGGGGGGGCTGGAAGAGACCCAGTACTTC
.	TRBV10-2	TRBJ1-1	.	CASSEIYNTEAFF	TGCGCCAGCAGTGAGATTTATAACACTGAAGCTTTCTTT
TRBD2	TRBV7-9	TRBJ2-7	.	CASTPLPERGALF	TGTGCCAGCACCCCGCTTCCCGAGCGGGGGGCCCTGTTC
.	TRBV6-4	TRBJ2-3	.	CASSASGSTDTQYF	TGTGCCAGCTCCGCGTCCGGGAGCACAGATACGCAGTATTTT
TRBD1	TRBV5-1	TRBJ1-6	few	CASSTWDRGSSSPLHF	TGCGCCAGCAGCACATGGGACAGGGGATCGAGTTCACCCCTCCACTTT
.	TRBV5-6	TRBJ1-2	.	CASSSSPTARSGIGYTF	TGTGCCAGCAGCTCCAGCCCGACAGCAAGAAGTGGAATAGGCTACACCTTC
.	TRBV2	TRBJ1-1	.	CASSYSHSGTEAFF	TGTGCCAGCAGTTATTCGCATTCGGGCACTGAAGCTTTCTTT
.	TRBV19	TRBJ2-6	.	CASNSLSGANVLTF	TGTGCCAGTAACAGTCTCTCTGGGGCCAACGTCCTGACTTTC
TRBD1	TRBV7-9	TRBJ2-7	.	CASSSFGQDAYEQYF	TGTGCCAGCAGCTCATTCGGACAGGACGCCTACGAGCAGTACTTC
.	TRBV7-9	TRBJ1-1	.	CASSPPGTEAFF	TGTGCCAGCAGCCCCCCGGGTACTGAAGCTTTCTTT
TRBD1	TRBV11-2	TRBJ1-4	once	CASSLPLTGTAEKLFF	TGTGCCAGCAGCTTACCCTTGACAGGGACGGCTGAAAAACTGTTTTTT
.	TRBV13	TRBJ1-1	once	CASSPSSAGAFF	TGTGCCAGCAGCCCGTCCTCAGCAGGGGCTTTCTTT
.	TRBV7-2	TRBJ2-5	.	CASSPWTRQETQYF	TGTGCCAGCAGCCCTTGGACTCGGCAAGAGACCCAGTACTTC
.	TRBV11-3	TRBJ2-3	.	CASSLSGTQTDTQYF	TGTGCCAGCAGCTTGTCGGGGACACAGACAGATACGCAGTATTTT
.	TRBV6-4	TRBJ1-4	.	CARAGKGVNEKLFF	TGTGCCAGAGCTGGGAAGGGGGTTAATGAAAAACTGTTTTTT
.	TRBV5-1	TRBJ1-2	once	CASRPGEKGVGYTF	TGCGCCAGCAGGCCAGGGGAGAAAGGGGTTGGCTACACCTTC
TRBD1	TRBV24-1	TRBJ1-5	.	CATSPGGGNQPQHF	TGTGCCACCAGTCCAGGGGGCGGCAATCAGCCCCAGCATTTT
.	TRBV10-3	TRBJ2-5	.	CAISSERRKTQYF	TGTGCCATCAGTTCGGAGAGAAGGAAGACCCAGTACTTC
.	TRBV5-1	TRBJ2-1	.	CASSLGDRNYNEQFF	TGCGCCAGCAGCTTAGGTGACAGAAACTACAATGAGCAGTTCTTC
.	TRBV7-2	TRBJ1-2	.	CASSGDKDNYGYTF	TGTGCCAGCAGCGGGGACAAGGATAACTATGGCTACACCTTC
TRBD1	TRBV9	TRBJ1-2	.	CASSDRIQGNGYTF	TGTGCCAGCAGCGATCGGATACAGGGGAATGGCTACACCTTC
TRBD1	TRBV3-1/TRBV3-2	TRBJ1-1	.	CASSQEWDRGAFF	TGTGCCAGCAGCCAAGAATGGGACAGGGGAGCTTTCTTT
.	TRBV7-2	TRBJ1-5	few	CASSLGGALQPQHF	TGTGCCAGCAGCTTAGGCGGGGCTCTTCAGCCCCAGCATTTT
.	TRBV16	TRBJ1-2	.	CASSQWTANYGYTF	TGTGCCAGCAGCCAATGGACAGCCAACTATGGCTACACCTTC
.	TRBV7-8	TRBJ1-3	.	CASSLLTDNSGNTIYF	TGTGCCAGCAGCTTGTTAACCGACAACTCTGGAAACACCATATATTTT
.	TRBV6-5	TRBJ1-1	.	CASRTTVNTEAFF	TGTGCCAGCAGGACTACAGTGAACACTGAAGCTTTCTTT
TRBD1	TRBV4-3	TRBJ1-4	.	CASSHQASQGLEKLFF	TGCGCCAGCAGCCACCAAGCGTCACAGGGGCTTGAAAAACTGTTTTTT
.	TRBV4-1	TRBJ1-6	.	CASSPNGPAYNSPLHF	TGCGCCAGCAGCCCCAATGGCCCCGCTTATAATTCACCCCTCCACTTT
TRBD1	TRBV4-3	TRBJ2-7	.	CASSLFGQGVNEQYF	TGCGCCAGCAGCCTTTTTGGACAGGGGGTGAACGAGCAGTACTTC
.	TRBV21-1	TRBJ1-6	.	CAGAPGGPYNSPLHF	TGTGCCGGCGCACCAGGGGGCCCCTATAATTCACCCCTCCACTTT
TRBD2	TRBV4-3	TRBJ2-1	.	CASSLGAGDQYNEQFF	TGCGCCAGCAGCCTTGGCGCGGGGGACCAATACAATGAGCAGTTCTTC
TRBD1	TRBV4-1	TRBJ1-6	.	CASSQVADREYSPLHF	TGCGCCAGCAGCCAAGTAGCCGACAGGGAGTATTCACCCCTCCACTTT
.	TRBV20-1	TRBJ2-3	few	CSGGSTDTQYF	TGCAGTGGCGGAAGCACAGATACGCAGTATTTT
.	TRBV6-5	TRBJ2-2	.	CASGAGTNTGELFF	TGTGCCAGCGGCGCGGGGACGAACACCGGGGAGCTGTTTTTT
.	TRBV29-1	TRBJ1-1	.	CSVVVSQNTEAFF	TGCAGCGTTGTTGTTTCCCAAAACACTGAAGCTTTCTTT
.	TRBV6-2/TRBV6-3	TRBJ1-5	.	CASSPLRGSPQHF	TGTGCCAGCAGTCCCCTCAGGGGATCGCCCCAGCATTTT
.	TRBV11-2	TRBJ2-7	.	CASSLGVRDYEQYF	TGTGCCAGCAGCTTAGGGGTGAGGGACTACGAGCAGTACTTC
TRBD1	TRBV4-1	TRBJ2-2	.	CASSLGTGPNTGELFF	TGCGCCAGCAGCCTCGGGACAGGCCCGAACACCGGGGAGCTGTTTTTT
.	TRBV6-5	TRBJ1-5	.	CASKRDSNQPQHF	TGTGCCAGCAAGAGAGATAGCAATCAGCCCCAGCATTTT
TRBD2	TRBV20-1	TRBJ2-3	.	CSASTSGGGDTQYF	TGCAGTGCTAGTACTAGCGGGGGAGGGGATACGCAGTATTTT